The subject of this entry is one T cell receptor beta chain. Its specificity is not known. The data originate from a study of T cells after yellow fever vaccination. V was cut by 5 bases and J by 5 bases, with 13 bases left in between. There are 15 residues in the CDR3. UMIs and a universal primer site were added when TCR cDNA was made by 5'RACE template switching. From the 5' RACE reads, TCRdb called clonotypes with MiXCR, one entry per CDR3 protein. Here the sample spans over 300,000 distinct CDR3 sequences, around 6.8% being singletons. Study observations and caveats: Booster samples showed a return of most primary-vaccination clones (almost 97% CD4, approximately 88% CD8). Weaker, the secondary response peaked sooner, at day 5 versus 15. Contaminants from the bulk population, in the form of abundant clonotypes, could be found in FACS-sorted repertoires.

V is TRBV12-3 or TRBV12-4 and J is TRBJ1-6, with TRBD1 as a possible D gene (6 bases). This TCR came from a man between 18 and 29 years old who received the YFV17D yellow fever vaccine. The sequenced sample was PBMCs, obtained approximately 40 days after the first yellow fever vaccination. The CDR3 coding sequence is TGTGCCAGCAGTCCGGGGGCGCCTCATAATTCACCCCTCCACTTT. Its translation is CASSPGAPHNSPLHF.